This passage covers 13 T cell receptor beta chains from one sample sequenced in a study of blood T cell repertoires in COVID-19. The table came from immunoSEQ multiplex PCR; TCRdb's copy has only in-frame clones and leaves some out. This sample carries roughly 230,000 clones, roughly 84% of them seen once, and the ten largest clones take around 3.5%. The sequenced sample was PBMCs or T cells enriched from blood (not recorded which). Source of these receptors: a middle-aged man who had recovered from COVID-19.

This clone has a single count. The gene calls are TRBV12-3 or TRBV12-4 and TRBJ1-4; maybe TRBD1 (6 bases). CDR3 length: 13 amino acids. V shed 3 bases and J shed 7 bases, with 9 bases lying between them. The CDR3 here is CASSFGGGEKLFF. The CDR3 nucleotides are TGTGCCAGCAGTTTTGGGGGCGGTGAAAAACTGTTTTTT.

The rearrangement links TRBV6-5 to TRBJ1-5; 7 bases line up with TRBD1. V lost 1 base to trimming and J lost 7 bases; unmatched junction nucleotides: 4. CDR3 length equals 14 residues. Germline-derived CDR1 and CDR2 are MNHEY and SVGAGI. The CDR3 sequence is CASSYYQGGQPQHF. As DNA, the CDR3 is TGTGCCAGCAGTTACTACCAGGGGGGACAGCCCCAGCATTTT.

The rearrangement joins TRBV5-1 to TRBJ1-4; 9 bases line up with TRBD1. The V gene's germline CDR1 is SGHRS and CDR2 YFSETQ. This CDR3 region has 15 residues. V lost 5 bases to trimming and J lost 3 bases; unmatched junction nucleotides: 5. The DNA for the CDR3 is TGCGCCAGCAGTCTCGGACAGGGGTCTAATGAAAAACTGTTTTTT. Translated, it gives CASSLGQGSNEKLFF.

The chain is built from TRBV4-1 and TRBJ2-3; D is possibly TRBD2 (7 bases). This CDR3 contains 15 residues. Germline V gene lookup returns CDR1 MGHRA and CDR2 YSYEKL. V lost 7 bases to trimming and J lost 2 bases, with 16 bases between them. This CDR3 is CASTPAAGATDTQYF. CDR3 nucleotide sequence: TGCGCCAGCACCCCTGCGGCGGGGGCCACAGATACGCAGTATTTT.

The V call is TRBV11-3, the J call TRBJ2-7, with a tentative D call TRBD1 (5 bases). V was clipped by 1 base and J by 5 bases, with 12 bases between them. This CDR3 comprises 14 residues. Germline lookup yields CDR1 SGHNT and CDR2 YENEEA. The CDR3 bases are TGTGCCAGCAGCTTAGCAGGGTCGCCGGACGAGCAGTACTTC. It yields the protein CASSLAGSPDEQYF.

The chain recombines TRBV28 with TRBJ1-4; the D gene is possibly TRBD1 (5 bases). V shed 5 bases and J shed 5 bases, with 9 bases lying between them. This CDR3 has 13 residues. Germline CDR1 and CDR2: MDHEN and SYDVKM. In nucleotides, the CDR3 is TGTGCCAGCAGTCCAGGGTCGAATGAAAAACTGTTTTTT. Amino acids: CASSPGSNEKLFF. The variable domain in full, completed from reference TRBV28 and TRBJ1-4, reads DVKVTQSSRYLVKRTGEKVFLECVQDMDHENMFWYRQDPGLGLRLIYFSYDVKMKEKGDIPEGYSVSREKKERFSLILESASTNQTSMYLCASSPGSNEKLFFGSGTQLSVL.

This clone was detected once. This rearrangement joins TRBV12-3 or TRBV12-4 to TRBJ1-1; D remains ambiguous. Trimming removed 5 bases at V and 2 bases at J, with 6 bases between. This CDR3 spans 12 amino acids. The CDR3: CASSNPNTEAFF. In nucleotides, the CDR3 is TGTGCCAGCAGTAATCCAAACACTGAAGCTTTCTTT.

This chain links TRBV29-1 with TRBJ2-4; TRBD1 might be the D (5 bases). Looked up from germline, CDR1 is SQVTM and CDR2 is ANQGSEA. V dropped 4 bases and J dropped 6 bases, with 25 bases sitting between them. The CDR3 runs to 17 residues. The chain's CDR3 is CSVVGLGAGGLGNIQYF. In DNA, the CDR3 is TGCAGCGTTGTGGGCCTTGGGGCAGGTGGGTTAGGAAACATTCAGTACTTC.

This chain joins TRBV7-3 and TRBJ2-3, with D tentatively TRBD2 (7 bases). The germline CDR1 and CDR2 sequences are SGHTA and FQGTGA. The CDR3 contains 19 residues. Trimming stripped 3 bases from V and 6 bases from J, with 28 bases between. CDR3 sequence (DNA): TGTGCCAGCAGCTTCCCCCCCCAGGGCGCGGGGGCCCCCCAGGATACGCAGTATTTT. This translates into CASSFPPQGAGAPQDTQYF.

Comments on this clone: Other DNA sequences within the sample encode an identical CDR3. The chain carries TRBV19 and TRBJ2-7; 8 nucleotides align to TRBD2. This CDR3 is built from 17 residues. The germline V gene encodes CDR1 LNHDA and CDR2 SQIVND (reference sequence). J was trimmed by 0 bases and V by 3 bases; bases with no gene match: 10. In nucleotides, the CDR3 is TGTGCCAGTAGTATCTACCCCTTAGCGGGGAGCTCCTACGAGCAGTACTTC. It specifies CASSIYPLAGSSYEQYF. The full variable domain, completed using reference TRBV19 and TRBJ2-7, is DGGITQSPKYLFRKEGQNVTLSCEQNLNHDAMYWYRQDPGQGLRLIYYSQIVNDFQKGDIAEGYSVSREKKESFPLTVTSAQKNPTAFYLCASSIYPLAGSSYEQYFGPGTRLTVT.

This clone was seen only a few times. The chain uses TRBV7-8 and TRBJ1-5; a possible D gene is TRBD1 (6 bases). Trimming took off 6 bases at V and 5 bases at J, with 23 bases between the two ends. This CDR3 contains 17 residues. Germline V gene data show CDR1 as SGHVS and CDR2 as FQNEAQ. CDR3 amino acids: CASRQLQGTLFDQPQHF. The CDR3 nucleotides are TGTGCCAGCAGACAATTACAGGGAACCTTGTTCGATCAGCCCCAGCATTTT.

CDR3 bases: TGTGCCAGCAGCTTAAAACCCCCCCCGGGGGCTGAAGCTTTCTTT. Protein sequence: CASSLKPPPGAEAFF. The chain is built from TRBV7-2 and TRBJ1-1, with D possibly matching TRBD1 (5 bases). CDR1 and CDR2 from the germline V gene are SGHTA and FQGNSA. V was pared by 2 bases and J by 6 bases, with 16 bases between. The CDR3 covers 15 residues.

The CDR3 region is CASSFWTVIMNTEAFF. DNA of the CDR3: TGTGCCAGCAGCTTCTGGACAGTAATCATGAACACTGAAGCTTTCTTT. The chain combines TRBV5-6 with TRBJ1-1; perhaps TRBD1 as D (6 bases). The ends were cut back, 2 bases at V and 0 bases at J, with 14 bases in the middle. CDR1 and CDR2 from the germline V gene are SGHDT and YYEEEE. The CDR3 totals 16 residues.